This T cell receptor beta chain appears in the sequencing data of a study of identical twins. The J segment lost 6 bases and the V segment lost 10 bases, leaving 14 bases of the junction unmatched. Germline V gene lookup returns CDR1 WSHSY and CDR2 SAAADI. The CDR3 is 15 residues long. TCRdb recomputed calls from the 5' RACE reads with MiXCR, one row per CDR3 protein. The sample includes roughly 690,000 distinct CDR3 sequences, 21% of them seen just once. This clonotype was seen more than once but under ten times. These data are also associated with another study on T cells expressing NK-cell markers. Per that paper: In a few donors, dominant clonotypes made up roughly 28.3-65% of CD3+CD56-NKG2C+ cells.

The sample taken for sequencing was PBMCs. V gene TRBV10-2 combines with J gene TRBJ2-1; TRBD2 agrees at 8 bases. The TCR originated in a woman between 18 and 29 years old in good health. CDR3 amino acids: CATQSRLAGLNEQFF. In DNA form, the CDR3 reads TGCGCCACTCAAAGCAGGCTAGCGGGTCTCAATGAGCAGTTCTTC.